One and the same sample provided the 2 T cell receptor beta chains below, sequenced in a study of T cell changes during pregnancy in multiple sclerosis. Profiled with immunoSEQ multiplex PCR; TCRdb holds only in-frame clones, not every one. The table has 30,000 to 40,000 clones, roughly 93% seen once. The source material was CD4+ T cells from peripheral blood mononuclear cells, sampled in the second trimester of pregnancy. The origin of the receptors is a female donor with multiple sclerosis, enrolled in a pregnancy study.

The chain employs TRBV2 and TRBJ2-1; D is possibly TRBD1 (6 bases). CDR3 size: 15 residues. The V end was cut by 5 bases, the J end by 10 bases, with 21 bases between. CDR1 is SNHLY and CDR2 is FYNNEI in the germline V gene. For the CDR3, the DNA is TGTGCCAGCAGTCCCCGGGACACTACCACGGCGGAGCAGTTCTTC. Translated: CASSPRDTTTAEQFF. Looking up the rest from reference TRBV2 and TRBJ2-1 gives the full variable domain: EPEVTQTPSHQVTQMGQEVILRCVPISNHLYFYWYRQILGQKVEFLVSFYNNEISEKSEIFDDQFSVERPDGSNFTLKIRSTKLEDSAMYFCASSPRDTTTAEQFFGPGTRLTVL.

The chain recombines TRBV14 with TRBJ2-3; 7 nucleotides line up with TRBD2. CDR3 length: 17 amino acids. CDR1 is SGHDN and CDR2 is FVKESK in the germline V gene. After removal of 4 bases from V and 1 base from J, the junction contained 11 bases not matched to a gene. Written as DNA, the CDR3 is TGTGCCAGCAGCCGACTCCGAGGTGCGGGGGGCACAGATACGCAGTATTTT. It yields the protein CASSRLRGAGGTDTQYF.